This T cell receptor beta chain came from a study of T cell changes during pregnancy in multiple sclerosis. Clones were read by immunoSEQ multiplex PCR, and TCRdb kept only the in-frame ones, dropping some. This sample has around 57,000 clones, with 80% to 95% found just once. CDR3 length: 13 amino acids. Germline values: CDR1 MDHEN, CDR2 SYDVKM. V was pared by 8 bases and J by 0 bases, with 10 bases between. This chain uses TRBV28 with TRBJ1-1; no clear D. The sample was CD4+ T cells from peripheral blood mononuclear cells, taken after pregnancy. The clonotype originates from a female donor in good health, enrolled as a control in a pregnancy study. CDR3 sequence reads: CASENLMNTEAFF. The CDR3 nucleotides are TGTGCCAGCGAGAACCTAATGAACACTGAAGCTTTCTTT.